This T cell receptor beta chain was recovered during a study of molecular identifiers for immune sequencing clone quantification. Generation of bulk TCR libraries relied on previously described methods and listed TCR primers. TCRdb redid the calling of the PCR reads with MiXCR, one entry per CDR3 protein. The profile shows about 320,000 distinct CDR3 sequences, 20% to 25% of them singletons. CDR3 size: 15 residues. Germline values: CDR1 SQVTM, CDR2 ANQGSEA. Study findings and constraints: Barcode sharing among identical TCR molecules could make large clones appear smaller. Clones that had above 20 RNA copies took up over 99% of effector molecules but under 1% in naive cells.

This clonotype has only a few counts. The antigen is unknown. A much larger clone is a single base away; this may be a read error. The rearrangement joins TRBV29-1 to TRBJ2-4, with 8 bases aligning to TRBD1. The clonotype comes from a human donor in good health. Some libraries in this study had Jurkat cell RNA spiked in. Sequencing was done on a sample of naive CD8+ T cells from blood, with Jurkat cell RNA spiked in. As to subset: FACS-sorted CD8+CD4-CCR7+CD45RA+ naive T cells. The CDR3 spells CSVADRDVAKNMQYF. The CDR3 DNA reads TGCAGCGTTGCGGACAGGGACGTAGCCAAAAACATGCAGTACTTC.